Described below is a single T cell receptor beta chain sequence and its context. The target antigen is unknown. These data originate in a study of T cell responses to AZD1222 COVID-19 vaccine. Study context: Second-dose groups at about 4 or about 12 weeks were pooled.

Trimming took 1 base from V and 3 from J; bases not matched to a gene: 0. This CDR3 is built from 14 residues. Germline V lookup: CDR1 SGHKS, CDR2 YYEKEE (reference sequence). General study points: Repertoires in all cases were sampled only once the peak T cell response had passed.

This table comes from immunoSEQ multiplex PCR, and its TCRdb copy is limited to in-frame clones, with some not included. The repertoire has 150,000 to 200,000 clones, approximately 92% of them found once; the top ten carry around 9.3%. The sequence was collected from an adult in good health. The specimen was peripheral blood, collected on day 0 of AZD1222 vaccination. The J gene is TRBJ2-7, the V gene TRBV5-5; the match to TRBD2 covers 11 bases. CDR3 residues: CASSLTSGSYEQYF. CDR3 DNA sequence: TGTGCCAGCAGCTTGACTAGCGGGAGCTACGAGCAGTACTTC.